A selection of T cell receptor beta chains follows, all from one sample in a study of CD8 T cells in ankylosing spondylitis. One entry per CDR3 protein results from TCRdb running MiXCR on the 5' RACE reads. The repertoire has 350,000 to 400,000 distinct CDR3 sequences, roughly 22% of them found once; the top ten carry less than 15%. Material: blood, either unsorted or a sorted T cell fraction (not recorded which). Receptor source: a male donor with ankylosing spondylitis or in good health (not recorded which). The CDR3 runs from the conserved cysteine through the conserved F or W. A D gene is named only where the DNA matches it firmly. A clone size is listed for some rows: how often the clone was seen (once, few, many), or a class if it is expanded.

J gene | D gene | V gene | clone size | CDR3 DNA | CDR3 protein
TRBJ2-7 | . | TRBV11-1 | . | TGTGCCAGCAGCTTAGTATCCCGCGTGGAGGTAGACGAGCAGTACTTC | CASSLVSRVEVDEQYF
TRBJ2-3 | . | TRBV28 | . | TGTGCCAGCAGTTTAAGAGGTACAGGCACAGATACGCAGTATTTT | CASSLRGTGTDTQYF
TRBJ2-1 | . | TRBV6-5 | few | TGTGCCAGCAGTTACTCCTCTCTCTACAATGAGCAGTTCTTC | CASSYSSLYNEQFF
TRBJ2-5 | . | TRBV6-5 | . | TGTGCCAGCAGTTACTCGCCGGGGGCCAGGGAGACCCAGTACTTC | CASSYSPGARETQYF
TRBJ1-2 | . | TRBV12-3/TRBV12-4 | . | TGTGCCAGCAGTTTTGGGTGGCAGGACTCTCGCTACACCTTC | CASSFGWQDSRYTF
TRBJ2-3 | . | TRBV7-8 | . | TGTGCCAGCAGCTTGGGCACATACACAGATACGCAGTATTTT | CASSLGTYTDTQYF
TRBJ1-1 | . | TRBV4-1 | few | TGCGCCAGCAGCCAAGATAACGGCCCATGGGACACTGAAGCTTTCTTT | CASSQDNGPWDTEAFF
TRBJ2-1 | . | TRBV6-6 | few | TGTGCCAGCAGCGGACAGGAGCAGTTCTTC | CASSGQEQFF
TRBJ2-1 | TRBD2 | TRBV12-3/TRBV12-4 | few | TGTGCCAGCAGTTCCCGACTAGCGGGGGACAATGAGCAGTTCTTC | CASSSRLAGDNEQFF
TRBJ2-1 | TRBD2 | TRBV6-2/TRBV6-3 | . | TGTGCCAGCAGGCAGCGGGGGGGCTTCAATGAGCAGTTCTTC | CASRQRGGFNEQFF
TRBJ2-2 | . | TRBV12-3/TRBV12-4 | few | TGTGCCAGCAGTTTTGGGGGGGCGGGAACCGGGGAGCTGTTTTTT | CASSFGGAGTGELFF
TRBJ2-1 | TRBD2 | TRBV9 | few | TGTGCCAGCAGCGCCCAGCGGGGGGGCTCCTACAATGAGCAGTTCTTC | CASSAQRGGSYNEQFF
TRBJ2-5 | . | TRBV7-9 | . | TGTGCCAGCAGCTCCCCACTAAGCGCCCAGTACTTC | CASSSPLSAQYF
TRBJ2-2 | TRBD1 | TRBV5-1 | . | TGCGCCAGCAACGGACAGGATAACACCGGGGAGCTGTTTTTT | CASNGQDNTGELFF
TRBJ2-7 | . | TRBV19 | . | TGTGCCAGTAGTATAGGAGGGGAAATTTACGACGAGCAGTACTTC | CASSIGGEIYDEQYF
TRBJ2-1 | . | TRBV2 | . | TGTGCCAGCCTCTTTGGGGGAAACGAGCAGTTCTTC | CASLFGGNEQFF
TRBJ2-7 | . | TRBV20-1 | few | TGCAGTGCTAGTCCCGAGGCCCGACAGGAGCCGTCCGAGCAGTACTTC | CSASPEARQEPSEQYF
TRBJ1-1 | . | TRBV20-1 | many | TGCAGTGCTAGGATTGGGGGCACTGAAGCTTTCTTT | CSARIGGTEAFF
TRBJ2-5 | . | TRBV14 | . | TGTGCCAGCAGCCAAGGGTCGTCAAGCAGGCCGCAAGAGACCCAGTACTTC | CASSQGSSSRPQETQYF
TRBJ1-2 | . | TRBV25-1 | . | TGTGCCACCGCGTGGTGGGCAGGGGACAACTATGGCTACACCTTC | CATAWWAGDNYGYTF
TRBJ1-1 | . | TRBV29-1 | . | TGCAGCGTTGAGCTCATGAACACTGAAGCTTTCTTT | CSVELMNTEAFF
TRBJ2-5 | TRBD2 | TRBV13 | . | TGTGCCAGCAGCTTGGCTAGCGGCCACCAAGAGACCCAGTACTTC | CASSLASGHQETQYF
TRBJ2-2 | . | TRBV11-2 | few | TGTGCCAGCAGCTATCAGTCGGAGACCGGGGAGCTGTTTTTT | CASSYQSETGELFF
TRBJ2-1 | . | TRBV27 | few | TGTGCCAGCGGATGGAAGGGGGAGTTCTTC | CASGWKGEFF
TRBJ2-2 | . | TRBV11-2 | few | TGTGCCAGCAGCTTATCTATTGAGACTTCAGGCACCGGGGAGCTGTTTTTT | CASSLSIETSGTGELFF
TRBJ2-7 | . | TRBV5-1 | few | TGCGCCAGCAGCTTGGGACGGAATTCATACGAGCAGTACTTC | CASSLGRNSYEQYF
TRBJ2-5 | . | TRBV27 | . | TGTGCCAGCAGTTTGCTTGGGAGCCAGGACGGGGAGACCCAGTACTTC | CASSLLGSQDGETQYF
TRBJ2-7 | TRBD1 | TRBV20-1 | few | TGCAGTGCTAGAGGTACAGACAGGGACGGTGGCGAGCAGTACTTC | CSARGTDRDGGEQYF
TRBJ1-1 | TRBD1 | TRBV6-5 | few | TGTGCCAGCAGTTACTCGGAGGGGGCGAGCACTGAAGCTTTCTTT | CASSYSEGASTEAFF
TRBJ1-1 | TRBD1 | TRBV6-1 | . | TGTGCCAGCAGCCCTTGGACAGGGGCCGGCACTGAAGCTTTCTTT | CASSPWTGAGTEAFF
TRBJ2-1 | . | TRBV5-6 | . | TGTGCCAGCAGCCAGGGACGCCCCTACAATGAGCAGTTCTTC | CASSQGRPYNEQFF
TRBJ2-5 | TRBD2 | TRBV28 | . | TGTGCCAGCAGCGTATTTAGCGGGGGGGCGGAAGAGACCCAGTACTTC | CASSVFSGGAEETQYF
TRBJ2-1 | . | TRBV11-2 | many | TGTGCCAGCAGCCCCCGGGCCCGACTAGTAACGGTCAATGAGCAGTTCTTC | CASSPRARLVTVNEQFF
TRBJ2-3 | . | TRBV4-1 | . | TGCGCCAGCAGCCCAGAAGGTTACGGCGCAGATACGCAGTATTTT | CASSPEGYGADTQYF
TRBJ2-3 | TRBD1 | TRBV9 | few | TGTGCCAGCAGCGGGATGACAGGGACCTTCACAGATACGCAGTATTTT | CASSGMTGTFTDTQYF
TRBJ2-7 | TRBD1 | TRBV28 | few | TGTGCCAGCAGATCGGGACAGGGTGGGATTTACGAGCAGTACTTC | CASRSGQGGIYEQYF
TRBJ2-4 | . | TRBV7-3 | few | TGTGCCAGCAGCTTCTGTTTCCCGGGACACCTAGCCAAAAACATTCAGTACTTC | CASSFCFPGHLAKNIQYF
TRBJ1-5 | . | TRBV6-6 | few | TGTGCCAGCAGCCCCCCCCTCAATCAGCCCCAGCATTTT | CASSPPLNQPQHF
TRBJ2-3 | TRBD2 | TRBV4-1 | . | TGCGCCAGCAGCCAAGATGAGGCGGGGGGGGCGAAAGATACGCAGTATTTT | CASSQDEAGGAKDTQYF
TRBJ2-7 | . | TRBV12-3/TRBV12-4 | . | TGTGCCAGCAGTTCTTATCCCGGACTCTCCTACGAGCAGTACTTC | CASSSYPGLSYEQYF
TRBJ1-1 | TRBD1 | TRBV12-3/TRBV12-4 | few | TGTGCCAGCAGTCCTGACAGGGGGTTGGACACTGAAGCTTTCTTT | CASSPDRGLDTEAFF
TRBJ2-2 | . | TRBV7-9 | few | TGTGCCAGCCGACAGGCGGGGTTGGGAGCCGGGGAGCTGTTTTTT | CASRQAGLGAGELFF
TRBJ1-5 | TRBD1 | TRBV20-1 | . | TGCAGTGCTAGAGACGAGACAGGGGATCAGCCCCAGCATTTT | CSARDETGDQPQHF
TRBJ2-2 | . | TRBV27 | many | TGTGCCAGCAGTTTATCCGCCGGGGAGCTGTTTTTT | CASSLSAGELFF
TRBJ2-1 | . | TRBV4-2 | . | TGTGCCAGCAGCCCACCTGGACAGTACCCCTACAATGAGCAGTTCTTC | CASSPPGQYPYNEQFF
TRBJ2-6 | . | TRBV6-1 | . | TGTGCCACCCGAACCGTTGGGGCCAACGTCCTGACTTTC | CATRTVGANVLTF
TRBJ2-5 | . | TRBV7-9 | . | TGTGCCAGCAGCTCCCCGGGAGCTCAAGAGACCCAGTACTTC | CASSSPGAQETQYF
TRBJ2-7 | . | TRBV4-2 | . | TGTGCCAGCAGCCAAGGGGTGGGATCGAGCTCCTACGAGCAGTACTTC | CASSQGVGSSSYEQYF
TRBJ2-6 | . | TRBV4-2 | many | TGTGCCAGCAGCCAAGAACGTAGCTCTGGGGCCAACGTCCTGACTTTC | CASSQERSSGANVLTF
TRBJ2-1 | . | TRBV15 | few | TGTGCCACCAGCAGAGTAGGGACCTACCCAGGGATCTTCGATGAGCAGTTCTTC | CATSRVGTYPGIFDEQFF
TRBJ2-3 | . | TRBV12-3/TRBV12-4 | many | TGTGCCAGCAGTTCGGCGTATAGCACAGATACGCAGTATTTT | CASSSAYSTDTQYF
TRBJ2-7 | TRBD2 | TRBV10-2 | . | TGCGCCAGCAGTGAATGGGCGGGAGAGGGGTACGAGCAGTACTTC | CASSEWAGEGYEQYF
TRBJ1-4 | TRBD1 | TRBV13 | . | TGTGCCAGCAGCTCTAAGTCCGGGACAGGGAGTGAAAAACTGTTTTTT | CASSSKSGTGSEKLFF
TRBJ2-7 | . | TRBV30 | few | TGTGCCTGGAGTCCCCCCTCTCGGCTTTACGAGCAGTACTTC | CAWSPPSRLYEQYF
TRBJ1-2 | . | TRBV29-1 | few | TGCAGCGTTGATAACGGGGGGTTAGACTATGGCTACACCTTC | CSVDNGGLDYGYTF
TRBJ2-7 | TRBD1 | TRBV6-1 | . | TGTGCCAGCAGTGAAGGTAGGACAGGGGGCTACGAGCAGTACTTC | CASSEGRTGGYEQYF
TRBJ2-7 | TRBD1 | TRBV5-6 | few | TGTGCCAGCAGAAATTGGGACAGGGAATACGAGCAGTACTTC | CASRNWDREYEQYF
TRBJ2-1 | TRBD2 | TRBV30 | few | TGTGCCTATAGCGGGGGGTCCTACAATGAGCAGTTCTTC | CAYSGGSYNEQFF